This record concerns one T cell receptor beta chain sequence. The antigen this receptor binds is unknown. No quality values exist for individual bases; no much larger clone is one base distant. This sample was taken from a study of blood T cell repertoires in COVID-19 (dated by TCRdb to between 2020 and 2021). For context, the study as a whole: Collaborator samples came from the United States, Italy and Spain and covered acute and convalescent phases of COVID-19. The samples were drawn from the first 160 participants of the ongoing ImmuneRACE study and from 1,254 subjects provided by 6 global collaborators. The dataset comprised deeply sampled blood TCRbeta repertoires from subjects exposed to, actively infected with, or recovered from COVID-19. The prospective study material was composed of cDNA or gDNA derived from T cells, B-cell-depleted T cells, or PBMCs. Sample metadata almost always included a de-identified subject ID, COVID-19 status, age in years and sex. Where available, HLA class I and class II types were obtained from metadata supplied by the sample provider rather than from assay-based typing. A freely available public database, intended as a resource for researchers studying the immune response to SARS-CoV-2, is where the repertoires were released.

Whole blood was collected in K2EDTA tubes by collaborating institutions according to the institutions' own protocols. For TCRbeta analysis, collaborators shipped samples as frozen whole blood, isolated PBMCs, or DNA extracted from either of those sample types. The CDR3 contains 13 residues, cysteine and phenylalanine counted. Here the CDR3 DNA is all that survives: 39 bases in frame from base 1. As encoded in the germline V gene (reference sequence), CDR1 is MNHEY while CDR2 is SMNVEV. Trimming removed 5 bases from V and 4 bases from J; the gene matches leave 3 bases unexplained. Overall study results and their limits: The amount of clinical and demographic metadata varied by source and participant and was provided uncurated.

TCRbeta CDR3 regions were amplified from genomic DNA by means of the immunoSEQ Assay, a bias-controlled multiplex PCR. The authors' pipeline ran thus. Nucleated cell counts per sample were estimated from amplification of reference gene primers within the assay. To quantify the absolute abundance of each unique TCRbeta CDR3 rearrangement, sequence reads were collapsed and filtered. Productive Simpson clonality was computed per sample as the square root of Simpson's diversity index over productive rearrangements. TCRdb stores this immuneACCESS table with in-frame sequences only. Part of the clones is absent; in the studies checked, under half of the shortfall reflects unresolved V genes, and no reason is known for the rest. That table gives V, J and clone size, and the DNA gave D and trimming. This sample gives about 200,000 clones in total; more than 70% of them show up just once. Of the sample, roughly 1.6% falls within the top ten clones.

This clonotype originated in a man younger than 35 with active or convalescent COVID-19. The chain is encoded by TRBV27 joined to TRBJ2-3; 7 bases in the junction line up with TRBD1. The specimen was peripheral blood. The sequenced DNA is TGTGCCAGCAGTCGACAGGGTCCAGATACGCAGTATTTT. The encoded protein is CASSRQGPDTQYF.